This T cell receptor (beta chain) was obtained from a study of blood T cell repertoires in COVID-19. The repertoire was sequenced with immunoSEQ multiplex PCR; TCRdb's copy has only in-frame clones and lacks some. In the table there are a few hundred thousand clones, around 89% of which are singletons. The germline CDR1 and CDR2 sequences are MNHEY and SVGAGI. This CDR3 has 14 amino acids. V dropped 5 bases and J dropped 0 bases, with 7 bases sitting between them. The J gene is TRBJ2-2, the V gene TRBV6-5; D unclear. The receptor was derived from a woman in her 40s who had recovered from COVID-19. The specimen was peripheral blood. For the CDR3, the DNA is TGTGCCAGCAGTCCCACAGCGAACACCGGGGAGCTGTTTTTT. This sequence encodes CASSPTANTGELFF.